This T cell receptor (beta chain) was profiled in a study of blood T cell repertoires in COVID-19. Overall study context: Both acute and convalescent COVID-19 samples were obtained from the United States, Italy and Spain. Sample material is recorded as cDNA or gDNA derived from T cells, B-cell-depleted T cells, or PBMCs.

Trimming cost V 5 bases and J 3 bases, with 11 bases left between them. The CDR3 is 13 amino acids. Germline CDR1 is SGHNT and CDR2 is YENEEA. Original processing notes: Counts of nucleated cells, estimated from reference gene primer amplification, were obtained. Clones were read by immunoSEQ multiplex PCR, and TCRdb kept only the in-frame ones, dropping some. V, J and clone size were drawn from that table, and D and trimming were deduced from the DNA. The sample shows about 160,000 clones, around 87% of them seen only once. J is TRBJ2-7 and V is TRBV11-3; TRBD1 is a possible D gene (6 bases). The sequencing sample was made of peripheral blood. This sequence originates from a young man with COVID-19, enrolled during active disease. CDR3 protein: CASSQQGLYEQYF. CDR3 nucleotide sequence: TGTGCCAGCAGCCAACAGGGTCTCTACGAGCAGTACTTC.